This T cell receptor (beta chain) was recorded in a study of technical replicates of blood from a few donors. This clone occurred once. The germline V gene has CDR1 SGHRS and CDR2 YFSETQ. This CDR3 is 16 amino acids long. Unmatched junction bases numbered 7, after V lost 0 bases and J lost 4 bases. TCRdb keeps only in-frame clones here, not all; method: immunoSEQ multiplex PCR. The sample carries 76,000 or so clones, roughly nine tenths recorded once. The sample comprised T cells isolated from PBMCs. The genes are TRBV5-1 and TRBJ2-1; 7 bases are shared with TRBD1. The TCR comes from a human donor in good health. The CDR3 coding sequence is TGCGCCAGCAGCTTGGGGGACAGCGCCCCTTACAATGAGCAGTTCTTC. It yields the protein CASSLGDSAPYNEQFF.